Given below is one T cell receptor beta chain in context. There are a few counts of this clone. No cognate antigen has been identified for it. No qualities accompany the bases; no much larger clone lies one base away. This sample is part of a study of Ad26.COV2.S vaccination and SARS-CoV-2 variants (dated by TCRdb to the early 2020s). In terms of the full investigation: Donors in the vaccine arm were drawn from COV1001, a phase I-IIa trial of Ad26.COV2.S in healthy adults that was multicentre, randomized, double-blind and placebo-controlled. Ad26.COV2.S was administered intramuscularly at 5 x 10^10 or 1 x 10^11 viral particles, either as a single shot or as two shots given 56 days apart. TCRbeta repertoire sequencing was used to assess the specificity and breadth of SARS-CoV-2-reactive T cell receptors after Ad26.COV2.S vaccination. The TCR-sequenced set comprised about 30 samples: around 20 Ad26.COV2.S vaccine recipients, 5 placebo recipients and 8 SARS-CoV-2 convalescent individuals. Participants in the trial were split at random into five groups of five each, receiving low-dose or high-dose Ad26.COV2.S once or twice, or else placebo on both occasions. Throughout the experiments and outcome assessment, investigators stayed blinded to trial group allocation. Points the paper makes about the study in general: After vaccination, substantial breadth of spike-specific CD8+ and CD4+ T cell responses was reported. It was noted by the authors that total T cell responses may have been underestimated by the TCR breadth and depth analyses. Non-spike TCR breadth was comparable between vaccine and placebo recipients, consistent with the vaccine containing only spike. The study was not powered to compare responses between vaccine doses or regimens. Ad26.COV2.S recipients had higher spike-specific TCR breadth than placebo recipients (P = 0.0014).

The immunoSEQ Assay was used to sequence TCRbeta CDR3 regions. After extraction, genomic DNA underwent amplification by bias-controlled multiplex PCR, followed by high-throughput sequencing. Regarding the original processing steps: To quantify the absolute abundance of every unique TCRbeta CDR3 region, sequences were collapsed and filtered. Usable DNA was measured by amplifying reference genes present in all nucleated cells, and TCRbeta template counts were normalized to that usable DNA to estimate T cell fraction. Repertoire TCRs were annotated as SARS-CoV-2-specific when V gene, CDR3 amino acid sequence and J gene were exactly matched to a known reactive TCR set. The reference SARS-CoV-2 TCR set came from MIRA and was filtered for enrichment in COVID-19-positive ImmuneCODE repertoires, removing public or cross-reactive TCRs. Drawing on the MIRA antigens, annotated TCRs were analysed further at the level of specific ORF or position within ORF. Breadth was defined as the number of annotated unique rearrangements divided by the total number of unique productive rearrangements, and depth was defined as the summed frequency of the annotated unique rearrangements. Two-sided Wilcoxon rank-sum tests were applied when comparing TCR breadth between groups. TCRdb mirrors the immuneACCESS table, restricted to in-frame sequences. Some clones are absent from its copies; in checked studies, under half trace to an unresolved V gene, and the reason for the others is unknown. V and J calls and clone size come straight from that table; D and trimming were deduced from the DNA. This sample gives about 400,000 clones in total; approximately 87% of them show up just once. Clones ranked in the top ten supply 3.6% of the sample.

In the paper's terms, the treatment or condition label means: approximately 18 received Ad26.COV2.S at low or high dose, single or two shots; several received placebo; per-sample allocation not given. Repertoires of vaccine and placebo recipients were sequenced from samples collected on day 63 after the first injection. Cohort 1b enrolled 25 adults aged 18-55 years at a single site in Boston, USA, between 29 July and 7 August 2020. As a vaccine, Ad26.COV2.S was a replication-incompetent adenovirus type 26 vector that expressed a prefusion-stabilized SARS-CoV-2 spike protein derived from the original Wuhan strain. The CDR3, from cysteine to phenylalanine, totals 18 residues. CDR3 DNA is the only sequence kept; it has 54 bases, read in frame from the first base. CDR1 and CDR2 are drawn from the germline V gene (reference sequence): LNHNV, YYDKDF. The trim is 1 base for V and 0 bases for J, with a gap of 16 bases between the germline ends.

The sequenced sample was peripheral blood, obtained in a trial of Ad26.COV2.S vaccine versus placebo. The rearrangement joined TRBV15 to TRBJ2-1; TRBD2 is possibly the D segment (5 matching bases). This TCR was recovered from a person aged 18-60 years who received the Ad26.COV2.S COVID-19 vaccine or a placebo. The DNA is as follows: TGTGCCACCAGCAGAGTACAACTCCGACTAACCTCCTACAATGAGCAGTTCTTC. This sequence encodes CATSRVQLRLTSYNEQFF.